Listed below are T cell receptor beta chains from one sample, sequenced in a study of blood T cell repertoires in COVID-19. Sequencing used immunoSEQ multiplex PCR; TCRdb keeps in-frame clones, though not all of them. The repertoire includes about 160,000 clones, roughly 87% of them detected once, and just under 4% sits in the top ten. Input material: peripheral blood. The source of these receptors is a woman aged 55-69 years who had recovered from COVID-19. Each CDR3 is given with its conserved first and last residue. The D gene is left open where the match is weak.

>TRBJ2-7|.|TRBV12-3/TRBV12-4
TGTGCCAGCAGTCGAGGTCCCTACGAGCAGTACTTC
CASSRGPYEQYF
>TRBJ1-5|TRBD1|TRBV27
TGTGCCAGCAGTCCCGGGACAGGGGGCTTGGGCAATCAGCCCCAGCATTTT
CASSPGTGGLGNQPQHF
>TRBJ1-5|.|TRBV28
TGTGCCAGCAGTACAGGGTCCAATCAGCCCCAGCATTTT
CASSTGSNQPQHF
>TRBJ2-1|TRBD2|TRBV9
TGTGCCAGCAGCGTGGGAACGGGGGGGCTGCCCTACAATGAGCAGTTCTTC
CASSVGTGGLPYNEQFF
>TRBJ1-2|.|TRBV7-2
TGTGCCAGCAGCTTAGGGGGGGTTGGCTATGGCTACACCTTC
CASSLGGVGYGYTF
>TRBJ2-1|TRBD2|TRBV11-2
TGTGCCAGCAGCTCCTCGGGCGGGGGGAGCTCCTACAATGAGCAGTTCTTC
CASSSSGGGSSYNEQFF
>TRBJ2-2|.|TRBV5-1
TGCGCCAGCAGCCGGGGTGAAACGAACACCGGGGAGCTGTTTTTT
CASSRGETNTGELFF
>TRBJ1-5|TRBD1|TRBV5-5
TGTGCCAGCAGCCCTAGACAGGGGGGTCAGCCCCAGCATTTT
CASSPRQGGQPQHF
>TRBJ2-2|.|TRBV28
TGTGCCAGCAGTGGCCCCCCAGGGTCTACGTCCGGGGAGCTGTTTTTT
CASSGPPGSTSGELFF
>TRBJ2-7|.|TRBV19
TGTGCCAGTAGTATACGCACAGGCTCCTACGAGCAGTACTTC
CASSIRTGSYEQYF
>TRBJ2-1|.|TRBV18
TGTGCCAGCTCACCGAACCAGGGGTGGAATGAGCAGTTCTTC
CASSPNQGWNEQFF
>TRBJ1-5|.|TRBV20-1
TGCAGCGCCAGTGGCGGGGGCAATCAGCCCCAGCATTTT
CSASGGGNQPQHF
>TRBJ1-1|TRBD1|TRBV6-1
TGTGCCAGCAGTGAAGCCCTCGACAGGGCTGAAGCTTTCTTT
CASSEALDRAEAFF
>TRBJ2-3|TRBD2|TRBV11-3
TGTGCCAGCAGCTTAAGCGGGGGGCGGGGAGATACGCAGTATTTT
CASSLSGGRGDTQYF
>TRBJ1-6|.|TRBV2
TGTGCCAGCAGTGTTCAAGGGGGGGATAATTCACCCCTCCACTTT
CASSVQGGDNSPLHF